The sample holds a few counts of the clone carrying this T cell receptor (beta chain). The antigen is undetermined. Naive CD4+ T cells were purified with Tregs depleted by CD25. Notes on the study in general: The TCR gene usage of tumor memory CD4+ T cells clustered together with blood and lymph node memory CD4+ cells and with lymph node naive CD4+ cells.

There are 14 residues in the CDR3. After constant-region reverse-primer amplification, full-length variable regions underwent semi-nested PCR with Nested Universal Primer A. TCRdb analysed the 5' RACE reads with MiXCR anew, one entry per CDR3 protein. The data contain roughly 13,000 distinct CDR3 sequences, under 25% of them singletons. The receptor's source is a female donor with breast cancer. This chain connects TRBV21-1 to TRBJ2-1. TRBV21-1 is shown as a pseudogene. The source material was naive CD4+ T cells sorted from blood. Sample subset: naive CD4+ T cells, CD4+CD45RA+CD25-. For the CDR3, the DNA is TGTGCCACCTCACACCCCGGCTCCTACAATGAGCAGTTCTTC. Translation gives CATSHPGSYNEQFF.